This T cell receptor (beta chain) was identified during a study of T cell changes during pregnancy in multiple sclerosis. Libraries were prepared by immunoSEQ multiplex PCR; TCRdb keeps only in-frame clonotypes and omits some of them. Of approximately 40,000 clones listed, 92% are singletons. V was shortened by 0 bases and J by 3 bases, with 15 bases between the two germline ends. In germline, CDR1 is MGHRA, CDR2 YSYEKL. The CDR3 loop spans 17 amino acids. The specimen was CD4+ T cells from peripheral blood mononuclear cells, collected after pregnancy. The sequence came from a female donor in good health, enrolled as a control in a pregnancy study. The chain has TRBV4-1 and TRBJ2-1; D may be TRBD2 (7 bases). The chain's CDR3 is CASSQEGGGGFYNEQFF. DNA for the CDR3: TGCGCCAGCAGCCAAGAAGGAGGGGGGGGGTTCTACAATGAGCAGTTCTTC.